Listed below are T cell receptor beta chains from one sample, sequenced in a study of T-cell reconstitution after alpha-beta-depleted transplantation in children. In TCRdb, the PCR reads were re-called with MiXCR into one record per CDR3 protein. The table includes approximately 500,000 distinct CDR3 sequences, roughly a tenth detected once. Sample: PBMCs, taken before TCRalphabeta/CD19-depleted stem cell transplant. Receptors originate from a child aged 2 to 10 with inherited bone marrow failure, due to receive a stem cell transplant. Both conserved end residues are part of each CDR3. A D gene is named only where the DNA matches it firmly. Expanded clones are given a class, and other clones once, few, many or no size at all.

abundance: many; d_gene: .; j_gene: TRBJ1-2; v_gene: TRBV12-3/TRBV12-4; len: 13; CDR3aa: CASSPGQFYGYTF; CDR3nt: TGTGCCAGCAGCCCCGGCCAGTTCTATGGCTACACCTTC
abundance: many; d_gene: TRBD2; j_gene: TRBJ2-3; v_gene: TRBV29-1; len: 15; CDR3aa: CSVEVEGDYPDTQYF; CDR3nt: TGCAGCGTTGAAGTAGAAGGGGACTACCCAGATACGCAGTATTTT
abundance: many; d_gene: .; j_gene: TRBJ1-6; v_gene: TRBV5-1; len: 16; CDR3aa: CASSSTSGTVNSPLHF; CDR3nt: TGCGCCAGCAGCTCGACCTCCGGGACGGTGAATTCACCCCTCCACTTT
abundance: many; d_gene: TRBD2; j_gene: TRBJ2-5; v_gene: TRBV18; len: 12; CDR3aa: CASSPREGTQYF; CDR3nt: TGTGCCAGCTCACCGCGGGAGGGGACCCAGTACTTC
abundance: many; d_gene: TRBD2; j_gene: TRBJ2-1; v_gene: TRBV7-9; len: 15; CDR3aa: CASGFRGLANNEQFF; CDR3nt: TGTGCCAGCGGCTTTAGAGGACTAGCCAACAATGAGCAGTTCTTC
abundance: few; d_gene: .; j_gene: TRBJ2-3; v_gene: TRBV9; len: 16; CDR3aa: CASSVDPGTSTDTQYF; CDR3nt: TGTGCCAGCAGCGTAGATCCGGGCACTAGCACAGATACGCAGTATTTT
abundance: many; d_gene: .; j_gene: TRBJ2-1; v_gene: TRBV12-3/TRBV12-4; len: 15; CDR3aa: CASSPSGPPYNEQFF; CDR3nt: TGTGCCAGCAGTCCATCGGGACCGCCTTACAATGAGCAGTTCTTC
abundance: many; d_gene: TRBD1; j_gene: TRBJ2-3; v_gene: TRBV4-1; len: 15; CDR3aa: CASSTRTGTPDTQYF; CDR3nt: TGCGCCAGCAGCACCCGGACAGGAACCCCAGATACGCAGTATTTT
abundance: few; d_gene: .; j_gene: TRBJ2-7; v_gene: TRBV20-1; len: 12; CDR3aa: CSASIGEAQQYF; CDR3nt: TGCAGTGCTAGTATCGGGGAAGCCCAGCAGTACTTC
abundance: many; d_gene: .; j_gene: TRBJ2-4; v_gene: TRBV12-3/TRBV12-4; len: 16; CDR3aa: CASSLTGRLAKNIQYF; CDR3nt: TGTGCCAGCAGTTTAACGGGTCGGCTAGCCAAAAACATTCAGTACTTC
abundance: many; d_gene: .; j_gene: TRBJ2-1; v_gene: TRBV7-6; len: 15; CDR3aa: CASSLARLAINEQFF; CDR3nt: TGTGCCAGCAGCTTAGCTCGTCTAGCTATCAATGAGCAGTTCTTC
abundance: many; d_gene: TRBD1; j_gene: TRBJ2-7; v_gene: TRBV5-4; len: 15; CDR3aa: CASSSPGQISYEQYF; CDR3nt: TGTGCCAGCAGCTCTCCGGGACAGATATCCTACGAGCAGTACTTC
abundance: many; d_gene: .; j_gene: TRBJ2-1; v_gene: TRBV27; len: 15; CDR3aa: CASSFGPLALGEQFF; CDR3nt: TGTGCCAGCAGTTTTGGGCCCCTAGCGCTGGGTGAGCAGTTCTTC
abundance: many; d_gene: .; j_gene: TRBJ1-3; v_gene: TRBV29-1; len: 14; CDR3aa: CSVESRGSGNTIYF; CDR3nt: TGCAGCGTTGAGAGCCGGGGCTCTGGAAACACCATATATTTT
abundance: many; d_gene: TRBD2; j_gene: TRBJ2-4; v_gene: TRBV28; len: 14; CDR3aa: CASSNPLAELIQYF; CDR3nt: TGTGCCAGCAGTAATCCTCTAGCGGAGCTTATTCAGTACTTC
abundance: many; d_gene: .; j_gene: TRBJ2-2; v_gene: TRBV7-9; len: 15; CDR3aa: CASSLLGADTGELFF; CDR3nt: TGTGCCAGCAGCTTATTAGGAGCGGACACCGGGGAGCTGTTTTTT
abundance: .; d_gene: .; j_gene: TRBJ2-5; v_gene: TRBV27; len: 14; CDR3aa: CASSPSGTTETQYF; CDR3nt: TGTGCCAGCAGCCCCTCCGGGACCACAGAGACCCAGTACTTC
abundance: many; d_gene: .; j_gene: TRBJ2-3; v_gene: TRBV7-8; len: 17; CDR3aa: CASSLPGTARSTDTQYF; CDR3nt: TGTGCCAGCAGCTTACCTGGGACGGCAAGATCCACAGATACGCAGTATTTT
abundance: .; d_gene: .; j_gene: TRBJ1-6; v_gene: TRBV2; len: 14; CDR3aa: CASSKEGSLGSLHF; CDR3nt: TGTGCCAGCAGCAAAGAAGGGTCCCTGGGGTCCCTCCACTTT
abundance: .; d_gene: .; j_gene: TRBJ2-3; v_gene: TRBV20-1; len: 17; CDR3aa: CSARHLSRGKPTDTQYF; CDR3nt: TGCAGTGCTAGACATCTCTCAAGGGGGAAGCCCACAGATACGCAGTATTTT
abundance: many; d_gene: .; j_gene: TRBJ1-5; v_gene: TRBV5-5; len: 12; CDR3aa: CASSLYNQPQHF; CDR3nt: TGTGCCAGCAGCTTGTACAATCAGCCCCAGCATTTT
abundance: many; d_gene: TRBD1; j_gene: TRBJ2-7; v_gene: TRBV7-9; len: 13; CDR3aa: CASSATGNYEQYF; CDR3nt: TGTGCCAGCAGCGCGACAGGGAACTACGAGCAGTACTTC
abundance: .; d_gene: TRBD2; j_gene: TRBJ2-1; v_gene: TRBV4-3; len: 19; CDR3aa: CASSQDTSGRLAGAGEQFF; CDR3nt: TGCGCCAGCAGCCAAGATACTAGTGGACGGCTAGCGGGAGCCGGGGAGCAGTTCTTC
abundance: many; d_gene: .; j_gene: TRBJ2-1; v_gene: TRBV4-3; len: 15; CDR3aa: CASSQDPGRMNEQFF; CDR3nt: TGCGCCAGCAGCCAAGACCCAGGGCGCATGAATGAGCAGTTCTTC
abundance: many; d_gene: .; j_gene: TRBJ2-5; v_gene: TRBV10-3; len: 15; CDR3aa: CAISEGHSGEETQYF; CDR3nt: TGTGCCATCAGTGAGGGACATAGCGGAGAGGAGACCCAGTACTTC
abundance: many; d_gene: .; j_gene: TRBJ2-7; v_gene: TRBV29-1; len: 12; CDR3aa: CSVEEGGYEQYF; CDR3nt: TGCAGCGTTGAGGAAGGAGGCTACGAGCAGTACTTC
abundance: many; d_gene: .; j_gene: TRBJ2-6; v_gene: TRBV28; len: 14; CDR3aa: CASRTSSGANVLTF; CDR3nt: TGTGCCAGTAGAACTTCCTCTGGGGCCAACGTCCTGACTTTC
abundance: many; d_gene: .; j_gene: TRBJ2-7; v_gene: TRBV30; len: 11; CDR3aa: CAWSTRSEQYF; CDR3nt: TGTGCCTGGAGTACGCGGAGCGAGCAGTACTTC
abundance: few; d_gene: .; j_gene: TRBJ2-7; v_gene: TRBV20-1; len: 15; CDR3aa: CSARVPGASSYEQYF; CDR3nt: TGCAGTGCTAGAGTACCGGGGGCGAGCTCCTACGAGCAGTACTTC
abundance: .; d_gene: TRBD2; j_gene: TRBJ2-2; v_gene: TRBV27; len: 17; CDR3aa: CATGTSGIVLSPGELFF; CDR3nt: TGTGCCACAGGGACTAGCGGGATAGTATTGAGTCCCGGGGAGCTGTTTTTT
abundance: .; d_gene: TRBD2; j_gene: TRBJ2-7; v_gene: TRBV5-1; len: 15; CDR3aa: CASSLGYGTTTGRYF; CDR3nt: TGCGCCAGCAGCTTGGGATATGGGACTACTACGGGGCGGTACTTC
abundance: many; d_gene: .; j_gene: TRBJ2-2; v_gene: TRBV7-9; len: 11; CDR3aa: CASSPPRELFF; CDR3nt: TGTGCCAGCAGCCCACCAAGGGAGCTGTTTTTT
abundance: .; d_gene: .; j_gene: TRBJ2-5; v_gene: TRBV12-3/TRBV12-4; len: 13; CDR3aa: CARSFRGQETQYF; CDR3nt: TGTGCCAGATCTTTTCGGGGGCAAGAGACCCAGTACTTC
abundance: .; d_gene: TRBD1; j_gene: TRBJ2-2; v_gene: TRBV6-1; len: 16; CDR3aa: CASREPGQGRTGELFF; CDR3nt: TGTGCCAGCAGGGAGCCTGGACAGGGAAGAACCGGGGAGCTGTTTTTT
abundance: .; d_gene: .; j_gene: TRBJ2-2; v_gene: TRBV20-1; len: 15; CDR3aa: CSATALGRDTGELFF; CDR3nt: TGCAGTGCTACCGCGTTAGGACGAGACACCGGGGAGCTGTTTTTT
abundance: many; d_gene: TRBD2; j_gene: TRBJ2-7; v_gene: TRBV18; len: 14; CDR3aa: CASSRLAGSYEQYF; CDR3nt: TGTGCCAGCTCACGACTAGCGGGATCCTACGAGCAGTACTTC
abundance: many; d_gene: .; j_gene: TRBJ2-5; v_gene: TRBV28; len: 14; CDR3aa: CASSLLGGEETQYF; CDR3nt: TGTGCCAGCAGTTTATTGGGGGGTGAAGAGACCCAGTACTTC
abundance: few; d_gene: TRBD2; j_gene: TRBJ2-4; v_gene: TRBV7-2; len: 17; CDR3aa: CASSLFGGGLTKNIQYF; CDR3nt: TGTGCCAGCAGCTTATTCGGGGGGGGGTTGACCAAAAACATTCAGTACTTC
abundance: many; d_gene: .; j_gene: TRBJ2-1; v_gene: TRBV7-9; len: 12; CDR3aa: CASSSEGREQFF; CDR3nt: TGTGCCAGCAGCTCCGAGGGCCGGGAGCAGTTCTTC
abundance: many; d_gene: .; j_gene: TRBJ2-1; v_gene: TRBV4-3; len: 14; CDR3aa: CASSQEVTGNEQFF; CDR3nt: TGCGCCAGCAGCCAAGAGGTAACGGGGAATGAGCAGTTCTTC
abundance: .; d_gene: .; j_gene: TRBJ2-1; v_gene: TRBV4-1; len: 17; CDR3aa: CASSQGPLPGSYNEQFF; CDR3nt: TGCGCCAGCAGCCAAGGACCTCTACCGGGGTCGTACAATGAGCAGTTCTTC
abundance: few; d_gene: .; j_gene: TRBJ1-1; v_gene: TRBV19; len: 13; CDR3aa: CASGPGMNTEAFF; CDR3nt: TGTGCCAGTGGTCCGGGCATGAACACTGAAGCTTTCTTT
abundance: many; d_gene: .; j_gene: TRBJ2-7; v_gene: TRBV29-1; len: 13; CDR3aa: CSVEVRKNYEQYF; CDR3nt: TGCAGCGTTGAGGTTCGGAAAAATTACGAGCAGTACTTC
abundance: .; d_gene: .; j_gene: TRBJ2-1; v_gene: TRBV5-4; len: 16; CDR3aa: CASSLGLARSYNEQFF; CDR3nt: TGTGCCAGCAGCTTGGGCCTAGCACGGTCCTACAATGAGCAGTTCTTC
abundance: many; d_gene: .; j_gene: TRBJ2-4; v_gene: TRBV4-3; len: 14; CDR3aa: CASSVGIAKNIQYF; CDR3nt: TGCGCCAGCAGCGTAGGGATAGCCAAAAACATTCAGTACTTC
abundance: many; d_gene: TRBD2; j_gene: TRBJ2-1; v_gene: TRBV20-1; len: 15; CDR3aa: CSALSSGGSYNEQFF; CDR3nt: TGCAGTGCCCTGTCTAGCGGGGGCTCCTACAATGAGCAGTTCTTC
abundance: few; d_gene: .; j_gene: TRBJ1-1; v_gene: TRBV20-1; len: 13; CDR3aa: CSASRELNTEAFF; CDR3nt: TGCAGTGCTTCCAGAGAGTTGAACACTGAAGCTTTCTTT
abundance: many; d_gene: .; j_gene: TRBJ1-2; v_gene: TRBV27; len: 14; CDR3aa: CASSRHIHADGYTF; CDR3nt: TGTGCCAGCAGCCGTCACATCCACGCCGATGGCTACACCTTC
abundance: few; d_gene: TRBD2; j_gene: TRBJ2-7; v_gene: TRBV6-5; len: 17; CDR3aa: CASSYSPRLAGTYEQYF; CDR3nt: TGTGCCAGCAGTTACTCCCCTAGACTAGCGGGTACCTACGAGCAGTACTTC
abundance: many; d_gene: .; j_gene: TRBJ1-1; v_gene: TRBV9; len: 13; CDR3aa: CASDGGLNTEAFF; CDR3nt: TGTGCCAGCGACGGGGGGTTGAACACTGAAGCTTTCTTT
abundance: .; d_gene: TRBD2; j_gene: TRBJ2-1; v_gene: TRBV20-1; len: 14; CDR3aa: CSASPYGRHNEQFF; CDR3nt: TGCAGTGCTAGTCCTTACGGGAGGCACAATGAGCAGTTTTTC
abundance: .; d_gene: .; j_gene: TRBJ2-3; v_gene: TRBV9; len: 16; CDR3aa: CASSVGGTMSTDTQYF; CDR3nt: TGTGCCAGCAGCGTAGGGGGGACCATGAGCACAGATACGCAGTATTTT
abundance: .; d_gene: .; j_gene: TRBJ2-1; v_gene: TRBV20-1; len: 13; CDR3aa: CSARAADYNEQFF; CDR3nt: TGCAGTGCTAGAGCGGCCGACTACAATGAGCAGTTCTTC
abundance: many; d_gene: .; j_gene: TRBJ2-3; v_gene: TRBV7-2; len: 12; CDR3aa: CASSSSRAPQYF; CDR3nt: TGTGCCAGCAGCTCAAGCCGAGCTCCGCAGTATTTT
abundance: .; d_gene: .; j_gene: TRBJ1-3; v_gene: TRBV4-1; len: 16; CDR3aa: CASSQGWGEIGNTIYF; CDR3nt: TGCGCCAGCAGCCAAGGTTGGGGCGAAATAGGAAACACCATATATTTT
abundance: many; d_gene: .; j_gene: TRBJ2-3; v_gene: TRBV11-2; len: 16; CDR3aa: CASSLATGLLTDTQYF; CDR3nt: TGTGCCAGCAGCTTAGCAACGGGACTGCTCACAGATACGCAGTATTTT
abundance: many; d_gene: .; j_gene: TRBJ2-7; v_gene: TRBV5-5; len: 12; CDR3aa: CASTRLNGEQYF; CDR3nt: TGTGCCAGCACAAGACTAAACGGCGAGCAGTACTTC
abundance: many; d_gene: .; j_gene: TRBJ2-7; v_gene: TRBV15; len: 11; CDR3aa: CATSRGAEQYF; CDR3nt: TGTGCCACCAGCAGAGGCGCCGAGCAGTACTTC